Shown below are 16 T cell receptor beta chains from a single sample sequenced in a study of shared clonotypes between healthy human individuals. CD45RO-negative, CCR7-selected cells formed the naive CD8 fraction, which excluded terminally differentiated effector memory CD45RA+ cells. Here immunoSEQ multiplex PCR was the method, and the copy in TCRdb shows in-frame clones only, minus some. The sample records roughly 2.1 million clones, about 93% being singletons. The sample taken for sequencing was naive CD8+ T cells from PBMCs. These receptors were collected from a man younger than 35 in good health. Some clones in this sample may be carry-over from other donors' samples.

Remarks on this clone: The sample holds other DNA sequences that translate to the same CDR3. This rearrangement joins TRBV7-3 to TRBJ2-1, with D unclear. Trimming took off 3 bases at V and 0 bases at J, with 9 bases between the two ends. The CDR3 is made up of 15 amino acids. The V gene's germline CDR1 is SGHTA and CDR2 FQGTGA. The DNA for the CDR3 is TGTGCCAGCAGCTTGACCTCTAGCTCCTACAATGAGCAGTTCTTC. Translating it yields CASSLTSSSYNEQFF.

The sample holds one count of this clone. The chain recombines TRBV28 with TRBJ1-2; D remains ambiguous. The CDR3 totals 15 residues. The V gene's germline CDR1 is MDHEN and CDR2 SYDVKM. Trimming cost V 0 bases and J 4 bases, with 12 bases left between them. This CDR3 is CASSLWTFSSYGYTF. The CDR3 nucleotides are TGTGCCAGCAGTTTATGGACTTTTTCCAGCTATGGCTACACCTTC.

This chain uses TRBV18 with TRBJ2-1; D might be TRBD1 (6 bases). With 3 bases removed from V and 4 bases from J, the gap between germline ends came to 16 bases. The CDR3 spans 16 residues. Per germline, CDR1 KGHSH and CDR2 LQKENI. The CDR3 DNA reads TGTGCCAGCTCACCGTCAGGGGCCCCGTTTTACAATGAGCAGTTCTTC. It specifies CASSPSGAPFYNEQFF.

This clone has more than one count but fewer than ten. This sequence joins TRBV19 and TRBJ1-1, with a possible D match to TRBD1 (6 bases). CDR3 length: 13 amino acids. Germline V lookup: CDR1 LNHDA, CDR2 SQIVND (reference sequence). V was trimmed by 10 bases and J by 6 bases, leaving 18 bases between them. The DNA of the CDR3 is TGTGCCACAGAACAAGGGGGGGTGGCTGAAGCTTTCTTT. Amino acid sequence: CATEQGGVAEAFF.

Points on this clone: At the DNA level, this CDR3 is encoded by other sequences in the same sample as well. The chain joins TRBV6-5 to TRBJ2-2; D gene uncertain. The germline gives CDR1 MNHEY, CDR2 SVGAGI. The CDR3 covers 13 residues. V lost 0 bases and J 4 bases, leaving 3 bases between the germline ends. The CDR3 reads CASSYSSTGELFF. The CDR3 nucleotides are TGTGCCAGCAGTTACTCGAGCACCGGGGAGCTGTTTTTT.

Only a few counts were recorded for this clone. The chain combines TRBV19 with TRBJ1-5, with a possible D match to TRBD1 (5 bases). The CDR3 sequence is 13 residues long. The V and J ends lost 7 bases and 1 base respectively, with 8 bases between them. Germline values: CDR1 LNHDA, CDR2 SQIVND (reference sequence). The CDR3 DNA reads TGTGCCAGTACGGGACCGAGCAATCAGCCCCAGCATTTT. This sequence encodes CASTGPSNQPQHF.

Comments on this clone: One end of the junction varies from germline; a read error may be responsible. The V gene is TRBV11-2, the J gene TRBJ1-3, with D tentatively TRBD1 (6 bases). CDR3 length equals 14 residues. Germline V CDR1 and CDR2: SGHAT, FQNNGV. Here the CDR3 DNA reads TGTGCCGGCAGCTTAGGGGGGATGGGAAACACCATATATTTT. This translates into CAGSLGGMGNTIYF. Drawing the rest from reference TRBV11-2 and TRBJ1-3, the complete variable domain is EAGVAQSPRYKIIEKRQSVAFWCNPISGHATLYWYQQILGQGPKLLIQFQNNGVVDDSQLPKDRFSAERLKGVDSTLKIQPAKLEDSAVYLCAGSLGGMGNTIYFGEGSWLTVV.

This chain connects TRBV7-3 to TRBJ1-2; D perhaps matches TRBD1 (5 bases). V was pared by 5 bases and J by 2 bases, with 9 bases between. The CDR3 length is 13 residues. Germline CDR1 reads SGHTA; CDR2 reads FQGTGA. The CDR3 region is CASSVQGNYGYTF. As DNA, the CDR3 is TGTGCCAGCAGCGTCCAGGGCAACTATGGCTACACCTTC.

This chain links TRBV29-1 with TRBJ2-1, with D unresolved. CDR1 is SQVTM and CDR2 is ANQGSEA in the germline V gene. V lost 2 bases to trimming and J lost 3 bases, with 14 bases between them. This CDR3 has 15 amino acids. The DNA for the CDR3 is TGCAGCGTTGAATGGGCATACGGCGGCTACAATGAGCAGTTCTTC. Translation gives CSVEWAYGGYNEQFF.

V and J are TRBV11-2 and TRBJ2-5, with D hard to call. There are 15 residues in the CDR3. The germline V gene encodes CDR1 SGHAT and CDR2 FQNNGV. Between the trimmed V and J ends, which lost 1 base and 5 bases, there was a span of 14 bases. The CDR3 DNA reads as TGTGCCAGCAGCTTAGTCTACGGAAGGGTGGAGACCCAGTACTTC. Its protein product is CASSLVYGRVETQYF.

Only one count was recorded for this clone. The V call is TRBV7-8, the J call TRBJ2-1; 8 nucleotides match TRBD1. CDR3 length equals 15 residues. V lost 1 base to trimming and J lost 1 base; unmatched junction nucleotides: 0. Germline-derived CDR1 and CDR2 are SGHVS and FQNEAQ. The CDR3 sequence: CASSLGTGSYNEQFF. Here the CDR3 DNA reads TGTGCCAGCAGCTTAGGGACAGGGTCCTACAATGAGCAGTTCTTC.

In the case of this clone: Other DNA sequences within the sample encode an identical CDR3. V usage is TRBV5-1 and J usage is TRBJ1-1; 10 bases are a match to TRBD1. After removal of 4 bases from V and 3 bases from J, the junction contained 3 bases not matched to a gene. CDR3 length: 14 residues. The germline CDR1 and CDR2 sequences are SGHRS and YFSETQ. Here the CDR3 reads CASSPGQGYTEAFF. In DNA, the CDR3 is TGCGCCAGCAGCCCGGGACAGGGGTACACTGAAGCTTTCTTT.

A single count supports this clone. V usage is TRBV7-9 and J usage is TRBJ2-7, with 8 nucleotides matching TRBD2. The trim removed 2 bases at V and 2 bases at J, leaving 5 bases unmatched. CDR3 size: 15 residues. From germline, CDR1 is SEHNR and CDR2 FQNEAQ (reference sequence). CDR3 in amino acids: CASSLPSGSPYEQYF. For the CDR3, the DNA is TGTGCCAGCAGCTTACCGAGCGGGAGTCCCTACGAGCAGTACTTC.

J is TRBJ2-1 and V is TRBV10-2; 12 bases align to TRBD2. CDR3 length equals 17 residues. The V gene's germline CDR1 is WSHSY and CDR2 SAAADI. The J segment lost 3 bases and the V segment lost 3 bases, leaving 6 bases of the junction unmatched. The CDR3 coding sequence is TGCGCCAGCAGTGATGGGAGGACTAGCGGGATCTACAATGAGCAGTTCTTC. This gives the protein CASSDGRTSGIYNEQFF.

The rearrangement uses TRBV7-9 and TRBJ1-5; 11 bases are shared with TRBD1. The CDR3 loop spans 14 amino acids. J was trimmed by 9 bases and V by 5 bases; bases with no gene match: 6. CDR1 SEHNR and CDR2 FQNEAQ come from the germline V gene (reference sequence). The CDR3: CASSPGQGVGPQHF. Written as DNA, the CDR3 is TGTGCCAGCAGCCCGGGACAGGGGGTCGGGCCCCAGCATTTT.

This chain uses TRBV27 with TRBJ2-7; TRBD1 might be the D (6 bases). The germline V gene has CDR1 MNHEY and CDR2 SMNVEV (reference sequence). CDR3 length equals 16 residues. Trimming took 3 bases from V and 6 from J, leaving 21 bases between them. CDR3 in DNA: TGTGCCAGCAGTTTGCTCAGGGGTGGGGGCCCCCTCGAGCAGTACTTC. Translation: CASSLLRGGGPLEQYF.